This T cell receptor (beta chain) came from a study of cytomegalovirus exposure and HLA in healthy donors. Study-wide results and limits: Some 17,000 TCR beta sequences were associated with HLA alleles at 0.05 false discovery rate in a later analysis.

Comment on this clone: Its target is not known.

Use of 60 Vbeta and 13 Jbeta primers characterized the PCR. The method was immunoSEQ multiplex PCR; TCRdb's version includes in-frame clones alone and lacks a portion of them. Of about 170,000 clones in the sample, 80% were seen once. This CDR3 is 16 amino acids long. Germline CDR1 reads SEHNR; CDR2 reads FQNEAQ (reference sequence). V lost 4 bases, J lost 0 bases, and 13 bases lay in between. The chain is built from TRBV7-9 and TRBJ1-5, with D possibly matching TRBD1 (5 bases). Material: PBMCs. This receptor was identified in a woman aged 45-65 years in good health and CMV-seropositive. The CDR3 sequence: CASSWSGTTSNQPQHF. In DNA form, the CDR3 reads TGTGCCAGCAGCTGGTCCGGGACTACTAGCAATCAGCCCCAGCATTTT.